The T cell receptor (beta chain) under discussion was sequenced for a study of shared clonotypes between healthy human individuals. General study points: An effect of sequencing depth on clonotype sharing among donors was expected.

About this clone itself: Its antigen is not identified.

The study separated CD4+ cells into CD45RA+ naive and CD45RA-negative memory subsets. Assay used: immunoSEQ multiplex PCR; TCRdb lists only in-frame clones, some missing. The sample carries hundreds of thousands of clones, roughly 97% recorded once. Germline V lookup: CDR1 SQVTM, CDR2 ANQGSEA. The CDR3 covers 14 residues. The ends lost 1 base at V and 7 bases at J; junction bases unmatched: 7. This rearrangement joins TRBV29-1 to TRBJ2-1; 7 positions match TRBD2. The clonotype originates from a woman under 40 in good health. The sample comprised naive CD4+ T cells sorted from blood. The subset here: CD45RA+ positively selected. The CDR3 region is CSVEVAGVWNEQFF. The CDR3 bases are TGCAGCGTTGAAGTTGCGGGAGTCTGGAATGAGCAGTTCTTC.